A selection of T cell receptor beta chains follows, all from one sample in a study of control samples from healthy donors and cancer patients. Produced via immunoSEQ multiplex PCR; TCRdb's table is partial and in-frame only. The table lists more than 95,000 clones, 80% to 90% of them singletons. Sequencing input: blood. Every receptor here comes from a man in his forties in good health. Both conserved end residues are part of each CDR3. The D gene is left open where the match is weak. Clone size is shown for a subset of rows, as once, few, many or a class of expanded clone.

TRBJ2-4,-,17,TRBV19,-,CASSIFGGGAAKNIQYF,TGTGCCAGTAGTATATTTGGAGGGGGCGCGGCCAAAAACATTCAGTACTTC
TRBJ2-7,TRBD1,14,TRBV18,-,CASSPRDRAGEQYF,TGTGCCAGCTCACCACGGGACAGGGCCGGCGAGCAGTACTTC
TRBJ2-3,-,16,TRBV3-1/TRBV3-2,-,CASSQTPHPVPDTQYF,TGTGCCAGCAGCCAAACCCCTCACCCCGTGCCAGATACGCAGTATTTT
TRBJ1-1,TRBD1,14,TRBV5-5,-,CASGGQGRNTEAFF,TGTGCCAGCGGAGGACAGGGTCGGAACACTGAAGCTTTCTTT
TRBJ1-1,-,15,TRBV7-8,once,CASSLMRQLNTEAFF,TGTGCCAGCAGCTTAATGCGGCAGTTGAACACTGAAGCTTTCTTT
TRBJ1-1,-,14,TRBV5-8,-,CASSQGRRNTEAFF,TGTGCCAGCAGCCAGGGACGGAGAAACACTGAAGCTTTCTTT
TRBJ1-1,-,14,TRBV2,-,CASTGTPMNTEAFF,TGTGCCAGCACCGGGACACCAATGAACACTGAAGCTTTCTTT
TRBJ2-6,TRBD1,18,TRBV7-9,-,CASSPEGQGAGGANVLTF,TGTGCCAGCAGCCCCGAGGGACAGGGGGCGGGAGGGGCCAACGTCCTGACTTTC
TRBJ2-3,TRBD1,17,TRBV5-1,once,CASSLLGGQTTTDTQYF,TGCGCCAGCAGCTTGCTAGGGGGACAGACGACCACAGATACGCAGTATTTT
TRBJ1-5,TRBD1,14,TRBV27,-,CASRPLTGNQPQHF,TGTGCCAGCAGACCACTGACAGGGAATCAGCCCCAGCATTTT
TRBJ2-1,TRBD2,15,TRBV9,-,CASSVTLAKNNEQFF,TGTGCCAGCAGCGTAACACTAGCGAAGAACAATGAGCAGTTCTTC
TRBJ1-1,-,14,TRBV27,-,CASSLLDRNTEAFF,TGTGCCAGCAGTTTATTAGACAGGAACACTGAAGCTTTCTTT